The 25 T cell receptor beta chains listed next were all sequenced from one sample in a study of patients and donors after allogeneic stem cell transplantation. MiXCR, applied by TCRdb to the RT-PCR reads, yields one record per CDR3 protein. The table shows approximately 200,000 distinct CDR3 sequences, with 11% to 15% occurring only once. The sample consisted of blood, either unsorted or a sorted T cell fraction (not recorded which). These receptors came from a human donor who was either an allogeneic HSCT recipient or a stem cell or donor lymphocyte infusion donor (not recorded which). It is not recorded whose cells these are; they may come from a transplant donor.

The V and J genes are TRBV11-3 and TRBJ2-7; tentative D call: TRBD1 (7 bases). The CDR3 covers 15 residues. V was trimmed by 0 bases and J by 6 bases, leaving 15 bases between them. Germline V CDR1 and CDR2: SGHNT, YENEEA. The CDR3, as DNA: TGTGCCAGCAGCTTAGATGGCGGGACAGCTCCCGAGCAGTACTTC. Residues: CASSLDGGTAPEQYF.

This clonotype was detected only once. The gene calls are TRBV6-5 and TRBJ2-3; 10 bases map to TRBD2. Germline V CDR1 and CDR2: MNHEY, SVGAGI. Unmatched junction bases numbered 0, after V lost 4 bases and J lost 5 bases. This CDR3 contains 13 residues. The CDR3 reads CASSSSGRDTQYF. The CDR3 DNA is TGTGCCAGCAGTTCTAGCGGGAGAGATACGCAGTATTTT.

This chain links TRBV9 with TRBJ1-3; D is ambiguous. Deletions cut 4 bases from V and 0 bases from J, with 8 bases between. Germline V gives CDR1 SGDLS, CDR2 YYNGEE. CDR3 length equals 14 residues. As DNA, the CDR3 is TGTGCCAGCAGCCCTCAGTTCTCTGGAAACACCATATATTTT. It codes for CASSPQFSGNTIYF.

The rearrangement uses TRBV6-6 and TRBJ1-5; 9 nucleotides match TRBD1. The CDR3 contains 13 residues. J gave up 7 bases and V 5 bases, and 3 bases lay outside the gene matches. Germline V CDR1 and CDR2: MNHNY, SVGAGI (reference sequence). CDR3 loop: CASSRGQGQPQHF. In DNA form, the CDR3 reads TGTGCCAGCAGTCGTGGACAGGGGCAGCCCCAGCATTTT.

The gene calls are TRBV20-1 and TRBJ1-2; D gene uncertain. The V gene lost 2 bases and the J gene lost 1 base, with 8 bases spanning the gap. This CDR3 contains 13 residues. Germline V lookup: CDR1 DFQATT, CDR2 SNEGSKA (reference sequence). The CDR3 loop is CSARNSNNYGYTF. CDR3 nucleotides: TGCAGTGCTAGAAACAGCAATAACTATGGCTACACCTTC.

A few counts support this clonotype. The chain employs TRBV11-1 and TRBJ2-6; the match to TRBD1 covers 8 bases. With V trimmed by 1 base and J by 1 base, 15 bases remained unmatched. Germline V gene lookup returns CDR1 SGHAT and CDR2 FQDESV (reference sequence). This CDR3 region has 21 residues. CDR3 sequence (DNA): TGTGCCAGCAGCTTAGGCTTCAAACGGACAGGGAAGGGTTCTGGGGCCAACGTCCTGACTTTC. Translating it yields CASSLGFKRTGKGSGANVLTF.

The J gene is TRBJ2-3, the V gene TRBV6-1; maybe TRBD2 (5 bases). This CDR3 has 15 amino acids. Deletions cut 8 bases from V and 1 base from J, with 16 bases between. The germline V gene has CDR1 MNHNS and CDR2 SASEGT. CDR3 DNA sequence: TGTGCCAGCTCTTACGCGGGCCCGGGCACAGATACGCAGTATTTT. The encoded protein is CASSYAGPGTDTQYF.

This clonotype was seen many times. This sequence joins TRBV5-6 and TRBJ2-7; D remains unclear. V lost 0 bases and J lost 3, with 13 bases in between. The CDR3 extends over 15 amino acids. The germline gives CDR1 SGHDT, CDR2 YYEEEE. The DNA of the CDR3 is TGTGCCAGCAGCTTGGCCCGGAAATGGGACTACGAGCAGTACTTC. It codes for CASSLARKWDYEQYF.

This clonotype was seen only a few times. The chain has TRBV6-5 and TRBJ2-6, with D perhaps assigned TRBD1 or TRBD2 (5 bases each). The length of the CDR3 is 16 residues. Germline CDR1 and CDR2: MNHEY and SVGAGI. V was pared by 0 bases and J by 3 bases, with 9 bases between. CDR3 sequence (DNA): TGTGCCAGCAGTTACTCGTCAGGGAGTGGGGCCAACGTCCTGACTTTC. This encodes CASSYSSGSGANVLTF.

V usage is TRBV30 and J usage is TRBJ1-2; D gene ambiguous. Germline-derived CDR1 and CDR2 are GTSNPN and SVGIG (reference sequence). Trimming shortened V by 4 bases and J by 5 bases, and 11 bases separated the two germline ends. The CDR3 is 12 residues long. This CDR3 reads CAWMYRPYGYTF. The CDR3 bases are TGTGCCTGGATGTACAGACCGTATGGCTACACCTTC.

This clonotype was detected many times. The chain combines TRBV2 with TRBJ1-6; weak D call: TRBD1 (5 bases). Germline loops: CDR1 SNHLY, CDR2 FYNNEI. The ends were cut back, 7 bases at V and 9 bases at J, with 13 bases in the middle. The CDR3 extends over 13 amino acids. For the CDR3, the DNA is TGTGCCAGCACCGGGACTCGAGGTTCACCCCTCCACTTT. Its translation: CASTGTRGSPLHF. Full variable domain (rest looked up from reference TRBV2 and TRBJ1-6): EPEVTQTPSHQVTQMGQEVILRCVPISNHLYFYWYRQILGQKVEFLVSFYNNEISEKSEIFDDQFSVERPDGSNFTLKIRSTKLEDSAMYFCASTGTRGSPLHFGNGTRLTVT.

This clonotype was detected ten times or more. The chain recombines TRBV9 with TRBJ2-1; D gene unclear. CDR1 is SGDLS and CDR2 is YYNGEE in the germline V gene. V shed 4 bases and J shed 3 bases, with 8 bases lying between them. The CDR3 contains 13 residues. This CDR3 reads CASSPPRYNEQFF. The DNA for the CDR3 is TGTGCCAGCAGCCCTCCCCGCTACAATGAGCAGTTCTTC.

This clonotype was seen repeatedly, ten times or more. The chain recombines TRBV3-1 with TRBJ2-7; D unclear. This CDR3 region has 11 residues. Per germline, CDR1 LGHDT and CDR2 YNNKEL (reference sequence). V was shortened by 5 bases and J by 4 bases, with 6 bases between the two germline ends. The CDR3 coding sequence is TGTGCCAGCAGCTCCAAATACGAGCAGTACTTC. Its protein is CASSSKYEQYF.

This clonotype was recorded a few times. CDR3 sequence: CAWSVDLKSGEQYF. Here the CDR3 DNA reads TGTGCCTGGAGTGTAGATCTTAAGTCGGGCGAGCAGTACTTC. The chain combines TRBV30 with TRBJ2-7; D uncertain. From germline, CDR1 is GTSNPN and CDR2 SVGIG (reference sequence). The V end lost 0 bases, the J end lost 6 bases, and 15 bases lay between the germline ends. This CDR3 is 14 amino acids long.

The chain employs TRBV6-5 and TRBJ2-1; possibly TRBD2 for D (5 bases). CDR3 size: 14 residues. The V end was cut by 0 bases, the J end by 4 bases, with 7 bases between. Germline loops: CDR1 MNHEY, CDR2 SVGAGI. In DNA form, the CDR3 reads TGTGCCAGCAGTTACTCGAGGGTTTACAATGAGCAGTTCTTC. Protein: CASSYSRVYNEQFF.

Only a few counts were recorded for this clonotype. The chain employs TRBV6-5 and TRBJ2-7; D is unresolved. This CDR3 contains 14 residues. Germline V gene data show CDR1 as MNHEY and CDR2 as SVGAGI. V lost 4 bases and J lost 2, with 12 bases in between. CDR3 protein: CASSSGRIAYEQYF. The CDR3 DNA is TGTGCCAGCAGTTCAGGTCGTATAGCCTACGAGCAGTACTTC.

This clonotype was detected many times. The CDR3 DNA is TGTGCTAGTGGTTTGACAGGAGGAAACATTCAGTACTTC. This sequence encodes CASGLTGGNIQYF. V and J are TRBV12-5 and TRBJ2-4, with D perhaps given as TRBD1 or TRBD2 (5 bases each). CDR1 is LGHNT, CDR2 FRNRAP, per germline. V lost 2 bases and J 6 bases, leaving 8 bases between the germline ends. This CDR3 is 13 amino acids long. Full variable domain (rest looked up from reference TRBV12-5 and TRBJ2-4): DARVTQTPRHKVTEMGQEVTMRCQPILGHNTVFWYRQTMMQGLELLAYFRNRAPLDDSGMPKDRFSAEMPDATLATLKIQPSEPRDSAVYFCASGLTGGNIQYFGAGTRLSVL.

This clonotype was recorded a few times. The CDR3 is CASSLYRVVVLNEQFF. The CDR3 DNA follows: TGTGCCAGCAGCTTATACAGGGTGGTGGTATTGAATGAGCAGTTCTTC. This sequence joins TRBV5-8 and TRBJ2-1; D possibly corresponds to TRBD1 (6 bases). This CDR3 has 16 amino acids. Germline lookup yields CDR1 SGHTS and CDR2 YDEGEE. The V end was cut by 2 bases, the J end by 7 bases, with 19 bases between.

This chain connects TRBV7-2 to TRBJ2-2; 10 bases match TRBD2. Germline V gives CDR1 SGHTA, CDR2 FQGNSA. Trimming removed 3 bases from V and 3 bases from J; junction bases left unmatched: 4. The CDR3 length is 16 residues. The CDR3 spells CASSFTSGKYTGELFF. The CDR3 region has the DNA TGTGCCAGCAGCTTCACTAGCGGGAAGTACACCGGGGAGCTGTTTTTT.

The chain joins TRBV24-1 to TRBJ1-5, with D unclear. Deletions cut 4 bases from V and 1 base from J, with 7 bases between. The CDR3 is 14 amino acids. Germline CDR1 reads KGHDR; CDR2 reads SFDVKD. CDR3: CATSEARSNQPQHF. CDR3 sequence (DNA): TGTGCCACCAGTGAAGCCCGGAGCAATCAGCCCCAGCATTTT.

This clonotype was counted between two and nine times. The chain employs TRBV7-2 and TRBJ2-1, with a weak D call TRBD2 (5 bases). Germline V gives CDR1 SGHTA, CDR2 FQGNSA. The CDR3 is made up of 16 amino acids. V shed 5 bases and J shed 2 bases, with 16 bases lying between them. CDR3 sequence reads: CASSRGLMGPYNEQFF. CDR3 DNA sequence: TGTGCCAGCAGCCGCGGGTTGATGGGTCCCTACAATGAGCAGTTCTTC.

This clonotype was picked up a small number of times. The J gene is TRBJ2-7, the V gene TRBV12-3 or TRBV12-4; D may be TRBD1 or TRBD2 (5 bases each). CDR3 length equals 17 residues. V was trimmed by 5 bases and J by 2 bases, leaving 22 bases between them. As DNA, the CDR3 is TGTGCCAGCAGTGCCTCCTTTACCGGGACGGGGACCTACGAGCAGTACTTC. Translating it yields CASSASFTGTGTYEQYF.

This clonotype was seen a handful of times. The V gene is TRBV10-3, the J gene TRBJ2-5; TRBD2 matches at 8 bases. This CDR3 comprises 15 residues. V was pared by 8 bases and J by 3 bases, with 11 bases of the junction left unmatched. Germline loops: CDR1 ENHRY, CDR2 SYGVKD. In nucleotides, the CDR3 is TGTGCCATCGGGCGAAGGGGAGCGGGAGAAGAGACCCAGTACTTC. Translated: CAIGRRGAGEETQYF.

This clonotype appeared a few times. This chain uses TRBV5-1 with TRBJ2-5, with 13 bases fitting TRBD2. Germline V gene lookup returns CDR1 SGHRS and CDR2 YFSETQ. The V gene end was trimmed by 4 bases and the J gene end by 1 base; junction bases not matched to a gene: 4. The CDR3 length is 16 residues. CDR3 in amino acids: CASSTGLAGVQETQYF. The CDR3, as DNA: TGCGCCAGCAGCACCGGACTAGCGGGGGTCCAAGAGACCCAGTACTTC.

This clonotype counts as medium-sized. The chain carries TRBV3-1 and TRBJ1-5, with 7 bases lining up with TRBD1. Germline V CDR1 and CDR2: LGHDT, YNNKEL (reference sequence). V shed 1 base and J 2 bases; nucleotides not matched to a gene: 5. This CDR3 comprises 16 residues. CDR3: CASSQGSTGGNQPQHF. The CDR3 bases are TGTGCCAGCAGCCAAGGGAGCACAGGGGGCAATCAGCCCCAGCATTTT.